This T cell receptor beta chain came from a study of OX40 agonist ivuxolimab in advanced cancers. Study conclusions and caveats: Doses of 0.1 to 3.0 mg/kg were accompanied by clonal expansion of CD4+ and CD8+ blood T cells by week 6.

As to this clone: No antigen is known for it.

The protocol was immunoSEQ multiplex PCR, while the TCRdb copy is restricted to in-frame clones and leaves out a portion. The sample carries 40,000 to 60,000 clones, 60% to 80% recorded once. Germline CDR1 is KGHSH and CDR2 is LQKENI. V lost 0 bases and J 6 bases, leaving 15 bases between the germline ends. CDR3 size: 15 residues. The sample consisted of CD4+ or CD8+ T cells sorted from blood, taken in a trial of the OX40 agonist ivuxolimab. This receptor was taken from an adult with an advanced solid tumor such as melanoma, head and neck, liver or kidney cancer. V is TRBV18 and J is TRBJ2-7; tentative D call: TRBD1 (5 bases). Here the CDR3 reads CASSPPGLGFREQYF. CDR3 DNA sequence: TGTGCCAGCTCACCACCGGGGCTCGGGTTTCGCGAGCAGTACTTC.